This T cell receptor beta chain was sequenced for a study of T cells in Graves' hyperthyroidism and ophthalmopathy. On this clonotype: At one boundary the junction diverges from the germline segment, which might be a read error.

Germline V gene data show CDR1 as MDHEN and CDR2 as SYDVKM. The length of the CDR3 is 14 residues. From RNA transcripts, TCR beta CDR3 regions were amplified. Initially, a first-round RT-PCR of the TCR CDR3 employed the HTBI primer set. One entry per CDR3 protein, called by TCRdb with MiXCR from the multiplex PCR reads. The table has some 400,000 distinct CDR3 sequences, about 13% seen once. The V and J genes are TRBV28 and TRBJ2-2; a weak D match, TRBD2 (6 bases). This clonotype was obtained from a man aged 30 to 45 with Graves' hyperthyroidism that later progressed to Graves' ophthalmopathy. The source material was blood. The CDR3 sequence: CTSRTGGATGELFF. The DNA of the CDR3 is TGTACCAGCAGGACGGGCGGGGCCACCGGGGAGCTGTTTTTT.